This T cell receptor beta chain was retrieved from a study of cytomegalovirus exposure and HLA in healthy donors. Study at large: When 300 to 500 donors were genotyped, 80% to 90% of them were found to fall in the Caucasian-associated ancestry cluster. Study observations and caveats: As confirmed in vitro, a few CMV-associated chains were specific for CMV antigens. Beyond CMV serostatus, there was no information to go on about immune exposure. TCR beta V- and J-gene trimming was later associated with a missense DCLRE1C variant.

Of note for this clone: Its specificity is unknown.

The CDR3 length is 12 residues. V lost 5 bases and J lost 3, with 8 bases in between. Germline CDR1 reads SGHVS; CDR2 reads FNYEAQ. Both 60 Vbeta primers and 13 Jbeta primers went into the PCR. TCRdb's copy holds only in-frame clones and misses some; the assay was immunoSEQ multiplex PCR. Of around 76,000 clones listed, 78% were seen once; the top ten hold about 9.5%. The sequenced material came from PBMCs. The TCR comes from a woman aged 35 to 49 in good health and CMV-seropositive. This chain links TRBV7-6 with TRBJ2-7; no definite D call. The DNA of the CDR3 is TGTGCCAGCAGCCAGGATAACTACGAGCAGTACTTC. Amino acid sequence: CASSQDNYEQYF.